This TCR beta chain was retrieved from a study of technical replicates of blood from a few donors. Assay used: immunoSEQ multiplex PCR; TCRdb lists only in-frame clones, some missing. The data show roughly 76,000 clones, with around 94% seen just once and under 0.3% held by the top ten. This clone came up once. V lost 2 bases and J lost 2, with 22 bases in between. This CDR3 region has 19 residues. Germline CDR1 reads MGHRA; CDR2 reads YSYEKL. The sequenced material came from T cells isolated from PBMCs. This chain links TRBV4-1 with TRBJ1-5; TRBD1 might be the D (6 bases). The receptor was derived from a human donor in good health. CDR3 nucleotides: TGCGCCAGCAGCCAAAGGCTGGGGGCGCGAGATCATGGCAATCAGCCCCAGCATTTT. This codes for CASSQRLGARDHGNQPQHF.